The clone carrying this T cell receptor beta chain was recorded a few times. This entry is derived from a study of early T cells in non-severe SARS-CoV-2 infection. Study at large: Bulk RNA taken from unsorted whole blood was sequenced, leaving chains unpaired.

Trimming removed 0 bases at V and 2 bases at J, with 11 bases between. This CDR3 has 15 amino acids. Germline V gene sequence: CDR1 MNHEY, CDR2 SVGEGT. The library protocol tagged individual cDNA molecules with unique molecular identifiers. Each CDR3 protein is one row after TCRdb ran MiXCR on the 5' RACE reads. The sample lists some 96,000 distinct CDR3 sequences; 8% to 13% were seen once. The specimen comprised whole blood, sampled at baseline. V usage is TRBV6-2 or TRBV6-3 and J usage is TRBJ2-7; D gene ambiguous. This TCR came from an adult who was a healthcare worker with PCR-confirmed SARS-CoV-2 infection or an uninfected control (not recorded which). The CDR3 DNA is TGTGCCAGCAGTTACTCTGGCGGTCGAGCCTACGAGCAGTACTTC. It specifies CASSYSGGRAYEQYF.